One sample yielded the 13 T cell receptor beta chains listed below, sequenced in a study of T cell repertoires in aging, cancer and after chemotherapy (dated by TCRdb to about 2019). Sequencing relied on an Illumina MiSeq. Multiplex touch-down PCR with a mixed TRB-A/B primer pool was used to amplify rearranged TRB sequences covering the V, D and J segments. TCRdb redid the processing of the public reads, applying fastp at Q25 and MiXCR, and retained in-frame beta chains. Every entry covers one CDR3 protein and lists the most common genes and DNA from its rows. For this sample the table gives under 2,000 distinct CDR3 sequences, of which around 30% were detected only once. Of the sample, roughly 22% falls within the top ten clones. TCR beta rearrangements were amplified from genomic DNA isolated from peripheral blood, not from sorted cells or RNA. Source material: blood. The receptors were gathered from a human donor with a solid tumor.

Of note for this clonotype: One end of the junction varies from germline; a read error may be responsible. The J gene is TRBJ2-7, the V gene TRBV19; D call uncertain. Germline CDR1 reads LNHDA; CDR2 reads SQIVND (reference sequence). CDR3 length: 13 amino acids. Here the CDR3 DNA reads TGTGCCAGTAGTATAGGTACCCTCTACAAGCAGTACTTC. Translation: CASSIGTLYKQYF.

The J gene is TRBJ2-7, the V gene TRBV20-1, with 14 bases that match TRBD2. Per germline, CDR1 DFQATT and CDR2 SNEGSKA (reference sequence). The CDR3 is 14 residues long. V gave up 6 bases and J gave up 4 bases; unmatched junction bases: 5. The CDR3 spells CSASWTSGRYEQYF. In DNA form, the CDR3 reads TGCAGTGCCAGCTGGACTAGCGGGAGGTACGAGCAGTACTTC.

This chain uses TRBV11-2 with TRBJ2-7, with 12 bases lining up with TRBD2. Germline V gives CDR1 SGHAT, CDR2 FQNNGV. J was trimmed by 5 bases and V by 1 base; bases with no gene match: 3. CDR3 length: 15 residues. Written as DNA, the CDR3 is TGTGCCAGCAGCTTAGGACTAGCGGGGGACGACGAGCAGTACTTC. Translating gives CASSLGLAGDDEQYF.

This clonotype was picked up a small number of times. The rearrangement links TRBV6-5 to TRBJ1-2; a possible D gene is TRBD1 (5 bases). The germline V gene encodes CDR1 MNHEY and CDR2 SVGAGI. V lost 6 bases to trimming and J lost 0 bases, with 20 bases between them. The CDR3 has 17 residues. DNA for the CDR3: TGTGCCAGCAGCGGACATCAACCCCAAAAAGCTAACTATGGCTACACCTTC. This translates into CASSGHQPQKANYGYTF.

The CDR3 reads CASSSPGLAPSEQFF. DNA for the CDR3: TGTGCCAGCAGCTCTCCGGGACTAGCCCCAAGCGAGCAGTTCTTC. V and J are TRBV5-4 and TRBJ2-1; 9 nucleotides match TRBD2. After removal of 3 bases from V and 10 bases from J, the junction contained 11 bases not matched to a gene. Germline V gene lookup returns CDR1 SGHNT and CDR2 YYREEE (reference sequence). This CDR3 is 15 amino acids long.

This clonotype is large. The rearrangement joins TRBV7-9 to TRBJ2-3; 7 nucleotides agree with TRBD2. The length of the CDR3 is 11 residues. The V segment lost 2 bases and the J segment 14 bases; nucleotides outside the gene matches: 4. Germline V gene lookup returns CDR1 SEHNR and CDR2 FQNEAQ (reference sequence). The CDR3 DNA follows: TGTGCCAGCAGCTTACGGGACTACGCGTATTTT. Translated, it gives CASSLRDYAYF.

The CDR3 spells CASSNRGALRHEQYF. In DNA form, the CDR3 reads TGTGCCAGCAGTAACCGCGGGGCACTAAGGCACGAGCAGTACTTC. The J gene is TRBJ2-7, the V gene TRBV6-2 or TRBV6-3, with D perhaps matching TRBD2 (6 bases). This CDR3 spans 15 amino acids. V was trimmed by 5 bases and J by 5 bases, leaving 19 bases between them. The germline V gene has CDR1 MNHEY and CDR2 SVGEGT.

Worth noting for this clonotype: The junction differs from germline at one of its ends, possibly a read error. The chain recombines TRBV5-6 with TRBJ2-6, with a possible D match to TRBD1 (5 bases). This CDR3 spans 17 amino acids. Per the germline V gene, CDR1 is SGHDT and CDR2 is YYEEEE. The CDR3, as DNA: TGTGCCAGCAGTTTGGACAACCCTCCTAAGTGGGCCAAAGTCCTGACTTTC. It encodes CASSLDNPPKWAKVLTF.

This clonotype was seen more than once but under ten times. The chain joins TRBV6-1 to TRBJ2-5; TRBD2 is a possible D gene (7 bases). The length of the CDR3 is 14 residues. Per the germline V gene, CDR1 is MNHNS and CDR2 is SASEGT. V dropped 9 bases and J dropped 5 bases, with 19 bases sitting between them. The CDR3: CARGAGPRGETQYF. Here the CDR3 DNA reads TGTGCCAGGGGGGCGGGGCCGCGGGGGGAGACCCAGTACTTC.

V and J are TRBV5-4 and TRBJ1-2, with D unclear. V lost 1 base and J lost 1, with 11 bases in between. Germline CDR1 reads SGHNT; CDR2 reads YYREEE (reference sequence). CDR3 length: 15 residues. In nucleotides, the CDR3 is TGTGCCAGCAGCTTGCGGGGAAAGGGTAACTATGGCTACACCTTC. Its protein is CASSLRGKGNYGYTF.

This clonotype is classed as large. The rearrangement uses TRBV29-1 and TRBJ1-1, with TRBD1 identical over 7 bases. Germline V gives CDR1 SQVTM, CDR2 ANQGSEA. The CDR3 extends over 13 amino acids. Trimming removed 6 bases from V and 2 bases from J; junction bases left unmatched: 6. The CDR3 protein is CSVFRQGNTEAFF. The CDR3 nucleotides are TGCAGCGTCTTTCGACAGGGAAACACTGAAGCTTTCTTT. Using reference TRBV29-1 and TRBJ1-1 for the parts outside the CDR3, the full variable domain is SAVISQKPSRDICQRGTSLTIQCQVDSQVTMMFWYRQQPGQSLTLIATANQGSEATYESGFVIDKFPISRPNLTFSTLTVSNMSPEDSSIYLCSVFRQGNTEAFFGQGTRLTVV.

The chain joins TRBV28 to TRBJ2-7, with D perhaps TRBD1 (6 bases). Germline-derived CDR1 and CDR2 are MDHEN and SYDVKM. The ends were cut back, 5 bases at V and 3 bases at J, with 17 bases in the middle. This CDR3 spans 15 amino acids. DNA of the CDR3: TGTGCCAGCAGTACCCGACAGACAGGCTACTACGAGCAGTACTTC. Translating it yields CASSTRQTGYYEQYF.

The chain links TRBV6-4 to TRBJ2-1; D is tentatively TRBD1 or TRBD2 (5 bases each). This CDR3 has 13 residues. Germline loops: CDR1 MRHNA, CDR2 SNTAGT. Trimming took 2 bases from V and 7 from J, leaving 9 bases between them. CDR3 in amino acids: CASSDRDRNEQFF. CDR3 bases: TGTGCCAGCAGTGACCGGGACCGAAATGAGCAGTTCTTC.